This TCR beta chain was sequenced for a study of T-cell memory formation after mild COVID-19. Points from the study as a whole: A second wave of clones peaked on day 37, and their SARS-CoV-2 specificity went unconfirmed. Contracting clones from day 15 to 85 had balanced CD4/CD8; later expanders favoured CD4+. The finding that pre-infection memory included some responding clones suggested that cross-reactive memory joined.

cDNA libraries for TCR alpha and TCR beta, carrying sample barcodes and UMIs, came from 5'RACE with constant-segment primers. TCRdb reprocessed the 5' RACE reads via MiXCR and lists one record per CDR3 protein. This table holds 340,000 or so distinct CDR3 sequences, 10% to 15% found once. CDR3 size: 14 residues. V was clipped by 3 bases and J by 2 bases, with 11 bases between them. From germline, CDR1 is SEHNR and CDR2 FQNEAQ (reference sequence). This clonotype was counted a few times. The target antigen is unknown. The sequenced sample consisted of PBMCs or a T cell subset sorted from them (not recorded which). This chain joins TRBV7-9 and TRBJ2-7; D is undetermined. This receptor was taken from a man aged 18 to 30 who had mild COVID-19 (a few samples of this study predate the infection). Cell type and time point are not known. The CDR3 is CASSLSTFAYEQYF. CDR3 coding DNA: TGTGCCAGCAGCTTGTCTACGTTCGCCTACGAGCAGTACTTC.